The 30 T cell receptor beta chains presented below share a single source sample, sequenced in a study of blood T cell repertoires in COVID-19. The method was immunoSEQ multiplex PCR; TCRdb's version includes in-frame clones alone and lacks a portion of them. The sample comprises under 200,000 clones, approximately 91% of which are singletons, and about 2% rests with the top ten. The sample comprised peripheral blood. These receptors came from a man aged 65 to 85 with active or convalescent COVID-19.

The chain combines TRBV5-6 with TRBJ2-1; perhaps TRBD2 as D (5 bases). Trimming pared 1 base from V and 6 bases from J, leaving 14 bases between. This CDR3 is 15 amino acids long. In germline, CDR1 is SGHDT, CDR2 YYEEEE. The CDR3, as DNA: TGTGCCAGCAGCTTGTCCAGCGGAATCGGCAATGAGCAGTTCTTC. It encodes CASSLSSGIGNEQFF.

This rearrangement joins TRBV29-1 to TRBJ1-1, with 8 bases identical to TRBD1. The CDR3 is 14 amino acids. Trimming took 4 bases from V and 5 from J; bases not matched to a gene: 9. Germline assignment: CDR1 SQVTM and CDR2 ANQGSEA. This CDR3 reads CSVAGHRGKTEAFF. As DNA, the CDR3 is TGCAGCGTTGCGGGGCACAGGGGGAAGACTGAAGCTTTCTTT. Looking up the rest from reference TRBV29-1 and TRBJ1-1 gives the full variable domain: SAVISQKPSRDICQRGTSLTIQCQVDSQVTMMFWYRQQPGQSLTLIATANQGSEATYESGFVIDKFPISRPNLTFSTLTVSNMSPEDSSIYLCSVAGHRGKTEAFFGQGTRLTVV.

The CDR3 sequence is CASSDSGQGHYNEQFF. Here the CDR3 DNA reads TGTGCCAGCAGTGACTCGGGACAGGGCCACTACAATGAGCAGTTCTTC. V is TRBV25-1 and J is TRBJ2-1; 9 bases fit TRBD1. Trimming cost V 3 bases and J 3 bases; bases outside gene matches: 6. Germline-derived CDR1 and CDR2 are MGHDK and SYGVNS. The CDR3 length is 16 residues.

The rearrangement uses TRBV6-2 or TRBV6-3 and TRBJ1-2; 7 bases agree with TRBD1. In germline, CDR1 is MNHEY, CDR2 SVGEGT. J gave up 1 base and V 6 bases, and 11 bases lay outside the gene matches. This CDR3 has 16 residues. The CDR3 spells CASRYTGTALNYGYTF. DNA for the CDR3: TGTGCCAGCAGGTACACCGGGACAGCTCTTAACTATGGCTACACCTTC.

This clone was observed a single time. The rearrangement links TRBV4-3 to TRBJ2-1; 10 bases align to TRBD2. The CDR3 covers 16 residues. J was trimmed by 7 bases and V by 5 bases; bases with no gene match: 11. CDR1 and CDR2 (germline): LGHNA, YSLEER. The CDR3 region is CASSSFLAGEQNEQFF. Here the CDR3 DNA reads TGCGCCAGCAGCTCCTTCCTAGCGGGAGAGCAGAATGAGCAGTTCTTC.

The chain links TRBV9 to TRBJ2-3; tentatively, D is TRBD1 (7 bases). The CDR3 spans 16 residues. The germline V gene encodes CDR1 SGDLS and CDR2 YYNGEE. V was cut by 4 bases and J by 1 base, with 16 bases left in between. CDR3 coding DNA: TGTGCCAGCAGCTCACGACAGGGAGGTGGCACAGATACGCAGTATTTT. It specifies CASSSRQGGGTDTQYF.

The J gene is TRBJ2-6, the V gene TRBV19, with D unclear. This CDR3 is 14 amino acids long. CDR1 is LNHDA, CDR2 SQIVND, per germline (reference sequence). The V end lost 5 bases, the J end lost 1 base, and 6 bases lay between the germline ends. CDR3 bases: TGTGCCAGTAGTTTGCAGTCTGGGGCCAACGTCCTGACTTTC. Protein sequence: CASSLQSGANVLTF.

The CDR3 region has the DNA TGTGCCTGGACCTCTTCACAGGGGGGCTACACCTTC. It specifies CAWTSSQGGYTF. The J gene is TRBJ1-2, the V gene TRBV30; TRBD1 aligns across 7 bases. The V segment lost 4 bases and the J segment 8 bases; nucleotides outside the gene matches: 7. The CDR3 consists of 12 residues. Germline V gene data show CDR1 as GTSNPN and CDR2 as SVGIG (reference sequence).

This chain connects TRBV7-8 to TRBJ2-4, with no clear D. Germline V lookup: CDR1 SGHVS, CDR2 FQNEAQ. The CDR3 is 16 amino acids. The V and J ends lost 2 bases and 0 bases respectively, with 11 bases between them. CDR3 DNA sequence: TGTGCCAGCAGCTTAAGCGCAGCCTTAGCCAAAAACATTCAGTACTTC. Its translation is CASSLSAALAKNIQYF.

The V gene is TRBV10-3, the J gene TRBJ1-2; 8 bases align to TRBD1. J was trimmed by 8 bases and V by 6 bases; bases with no gene match: 8. Germline CDR1 reads ENHRY; CDR2 reads SYGVKD. This CDR3 contains 13 residues. As DNA, the CDR3 is TGTGCCATCAGCCATGGACAGGGCCGCGGCTACACCTTC. Translation gives CAISHGQGRGYTF.

The chain has TRBV5-6 and TRBJ2-7, with D unclear. Trimming left V 4 bases short and J 0 bases short, with 14 bases between. CDR1 is SGHDT and CDR2 is YYEEEE in the germline V gene. The CDR3 covers 15 residues. The CDR3 bases are TGTGCCAGCAGCCTCCTAAAGCCTAACTCCTACGAGCAGTACTTC. It specifies CASSLLKPNSYEQYF.

The chain employs TRBV27 and TRBJ1-1; TRBD1 agrees at 8 bases. The germline gives CDR1 MNHEY, CDR2 SMNVEV (reference sequence). The ends lost 5 bases at V and 4 bases at J; junction bases unmatched: 6. The CDR3 loop spans 14 amino acids. The CDR3 loop reads CASSDRGLATEAFF. CDR3 nucleotide sequence: TGTGCCAGCAGTGACAGGGGATTGGCCACTGAAGCTTTCTTT.

The CDR3 bases are TGTGCCAGCAGCTTAGGGCAGGGCCCCCCGAACACTGAAGCTTTCTTT. Its translation: CASSLGQGPPNTEAFF. The V and J genes are TRBV7-9 and TRBJ1-1; TRBD1 is a possible D gene (5 bases). CDR3 length: 16 residues. Trimming cost V 1 base and J 1 base, with 13 bases left between them. Germline V gene lookup returns CDR1 SEHNR and CDR2 FQNEAQ (reference sequence).

The CDR3 DNA follows: TGTGCCAGCAGCCTTGTCCGACACTACGAGCAGTACTTC. Its protein product is CASSLVRHYEQYF. The chain combines TRBV27 with TRBJ2-7; D unclear. V was trimmed by 6 bases and J by 3 bases, leaving 12 bases between them. CDR3 size: 13 residues. Germline CDR1 reads MNHEY; CDR2 reads SMNVEV (reference sequence).

This chain connects TRBV3-1 (or the pseudogene TRBV3-2) to TRBJ2-3; no firm D call. The CDR3 has 16 amino acids. Trimming took off 4 bases at V and 0 bases at J, with 14 bases between the two ends. Germline V gene sequence: CDR1 LGHDT, CDR2 YNNKEL (reference sequence). The CDR3 coding sequence is TGTGCCAGCAGCCTCTTAGTCCCCACTAGCACAGATACGCAGTATTTT. This codes for CASSLLVPTSTDTQYF.

This rearrangement joins TRBV6-5 to TRBJ1-1; TRBD1 might be the D (5 bases). The CDR3 contains 13 residues. The V gene's germline CDR1 is MNHEY and CDR2 SVGAGI. Trimming removed 6 bases from V and 7 bases from J, with 15 bases in between. CDR3 loop: CASRPGRGLEAFF. CDR3 coding DNA: TGTGCCAGCAGGCCAGGGAGGGGACTTGAAGCTTTCTTT.

V and J are TRBV5-6 and TRBJ2-5; TRBD2 matches 10 bases. The V and J ends lost 4 bases and 2 bases, in that order; junction bases with no gene match: 5. CDR3 size: 15 residues. Germline-derived CDR1 and CDR2 are SGHDT and YYEEEE. Here the CDR3 DNA reads TGTGCCAGCAGCCGGATAGCGGGAGGTCAAGAGACCCAGTACTTC. It codes for CASSRIAGGQETQYF. Combining the CDR3 with reference TRBV5-6 and TRBJ2-5 gives the whole variable domain DAGVTQSPTHLIKTRGQQVTLRCSPKSGHDTVSWYQQALGQGPQFIFQYYEEEERQRGNFPDRFSGHQFPNYSSELNVNALLLGDSALYLCASSRIAGGQETQYFGPGTRLLVL.

This clone was recorded a few times. This chain links TRBV6-2 or TRBV6-3 with TRBJ2-1; D possibly corresponds to TRBD2 (6 bases). V lost 2 bases to trimming and J lost 1 base, with 9 bases between them. There are 15 residues in the CDR3. Germline V gene data show CDR1 as MNHEY and CDR2 as SVGEGT. CDR3 nucleotide sequence: TGTGCCAGCAGTTACGGGGGGAGGTCCTACAATGAGCAGTTCTTC. Protein sequence: CASSYGGRSYNEQFF.

The V call is TRBV7-2, the J call TRBJ2-2, with 7 bases lining up with TRBD1. The CDR3 has 15 amino acids. CDR1 and CDR2 (germline): SGHTA, FQGNSA. V was clipped by 5 bases and J by 2 bases; unmatched bases: 5. The CDR3: CASSPGQTNTGELFF. CDR3 bases: TGTGCCAGCAGCCCGGGACAGACCAACACCGGGGAGCTGTTTTTT. Drawing the rest from reference TRBV7-2 and TRBJ2-2, the complete variable domain is GAGVSQSPSNKVTEKGKDVELRCDPISGHTALYWYRQSLGQGLEFLIYFQGNSAPDKSGLPSDRFSAERTGGSVSTLTIQRTQQEDSAVYLCASSPGQTNTGELFFGEGSRLTVL.

The V and J genes are TRBV7-8 and TRBJ2-7, with D tentatively TRBD2 (6 bases). CDR1 and CDR2 (germline): SGHVS, FQNEAQ. The CDR3 totals 17 residues. V dropped 5 bases and J dropped 2 bases, with 22 bases sitting between them. The CDR3 spells CASSRAGLGKIAYEQYF. The DNA for the CDR3 is TGTGCCAGCAGCCGGGCGGGATTGGGGAAGATCGCCTACGAGCAGTACTTC.

This chain uses TRBV3-1 (or the pseudogene TRBV3-2) with TRBJ1-5; D might be TRBD1 (6 bases). The CDR3 covers 15 residues. Looked up from germline, CDR1 is LGHDT and CDR2 is YNNKEL (reference sequence). Trimming shortened V by 4 bases and J by 6 bases, and 16 bases separated the two germline ends. The CDR3 region has the DNA TGTGCCAGCAGCCCCTCGAGGGCAGGGGCTCAGCCCCAGCATTTT. Its translation is CASSPSRAGAQPQHF.

This clone showed up just a few times. This rearrangement joins TRBV6-5 to TRBJ2-1; 10 bases fit TRBD2. Losses at the gene ends were 6 bases for V and 4 bases for J; bases not matched to a gene: 6. Per the germline V gene, CDR1 is MNHEY and CDR2 is SVGAGI. CDR3 length: 15 residues. The CDR3 DNA reads TGTGCCAGCAGATCCTTTAGCGGGGGGTACAATGAGCAGTTCTTC. As protein: CASRSFSGGYNEQFF.

The chain carries TRBV5-6 and TRBJ2-2, with D maybe TRBD2 (5 bases). This CDR3 region has 15 residues. V lost 0 bases, J lost 5 bases, and 11 bases lay in between. Germline CDR1 is SGHDT and CDR2 is YYEEEE. CDR3 coding DNA: TGTGCCAGCAGCTTGGACCGGGGTTATACCGGGGAGCTGTTTTTT. Residues: CASSLDRGYTGELFF.

The gene calls are TRBV6-2 or TRBV6-3 and TRBJ1-1, with unresolved D. The germline V gene has CDR1 MNHEY and CDR2 SVGEGT. The V and J ends lost 4 bases and 1 base respectively, with 10 bases between them. The CDR3 spans 14 residues. The CDR3 loop reads CASSWPTENTEAFF. CDR3 sequence (DNA): TGTGCCAGCAGTTGGCCAACAGAGAACACTGAAGCTTTCTTT.

The V gene is TRBV3-1 (or the pseudogene TRBV3-2), the J gene TRBJ1-4; unclear D gene. Germline loops: CDR1 LGHDT, CDR2 YNNKEL (reference sequence). The V end was cut by 1 base, the J end by 0 bases, with 12 bases between. The CDR3 runs to 17 residues. CDR3 sequence: CASSQGFSGATNEKLFF. The DNA for the CDR3 is TGTGCCAGCAGCCAAGGATTCTCGGGAGCAACTAATGAAAAACTGTTTTTT.

CDR3 nucleotides: TGTGCCAGCAGCTTAGGTAACTACGAGCAGTACTTC. Its protein product is CASSLGNYEQYF. The chain links TRBV11-2 to TRBJ2-7, with no clear D. V lost 1 base, J lost 3 bases, and 4 bases lay in between. CDR3 length: 12 residues. CDR1 and CDR2 from the germline V gene are SGHAT and FQNNGV.

The chain recombines TRBV6-5 with TRBJ2-3; tentatively, D is TRBD1 (7 bases). Germline V gene sequence: CDR1 MNHEY, CDR2 SVGAGI. There are 14 residues in the CDR3. The V and J ends lost 7 bases and 6 bases respectively, with 17 bases between them. CDR3 residues: CASTLGGGRDTQYF. CDR3 DNA: TGTGCCAGCACCCTCGGAGGGGGCCGGGATACGCAGTATTTT.

The chain links TRBV21-1 to TRBJ2-7; the D call of TRBD1 is as the table states it, not checked on the DNA. TRBV21-1 constitutes a pseudogene. CDR3 size: 11 residues. CDR3 protein: CASSGRDRGSF. CDR3 nucleotide sequence: TGTGCCAGCAGCGGCCGGGACAGGGGGTCCTTC.

This chain connects TRBV19 to TRBJ1-5; 7 positions match TRBD1. Germline lookup yields CDR1 LNHDA and CDR2 SQIVND (reference sequence). The CDR3 sequence is 16 residues long. With 6 bases clipped from V and 2 bases from J, the junction kept 10 bases outside the gene matches. The CDR3 region is CASRPKGAVGNQPQHF. Written as DNA, the CDR3 is TGTGCCAGTAGACCTAAGGGGGCAGTAGGCAATCAGCCCCAGCATTTT. The variable domain in full, completed from reference TRBV19 and TRBJ1-5, reads DGGITQSPKYLFRKEGQNVTLSCEQNLNHDAMYWYRQDPGQGLRLIYYSQIVNDFQKGDIAEGYSVSREKKESFPLTVTSAQKNPTAFYLCASRPKGAVGNQPQHFGDGTRLSIL.

This clone was seen only a few times. The rearrangement joins TRBV10-3 to TRBJ1-4; 7 bases are shared with TRBD1. V gave up 10 bases and J gave up 6 bases; unmatched junction bases: 8. This CDR3 contains 13 residues. Germline-derived CDR1 and CDR2 are ENHRY and SYGVKD. This CDR3 is CASKQGTDEKLFF. CDR3 nucleotide sequence: TGTGCCAGCAAACAGGGGACGGATGAAAAACTGTTTTTT.